At least ten counts were recorded for the clone carrying this T cell receptor beta chain. Antigen: not known. TCRdb itself ran the 5' RACE reads through MiXCR, one entry per CDR3 protein. Here the sample spans roughly 620,000 distinct CDR3 sequences, about 20% being singletons. Germline V gene sequence: CDR1 SGHRS, CDR2 YFSETQ. The V segment lost 4 bases and the J segment 1 base; nucleotides outside the gene matches: 6. CDR3 length equals 15 residues. This entry is derived from a study of T-cell memory formation after mild COVID-19. Findings and limits, study-wide: Pre-infection memory harbored some responding clones, suggesting cross-reactive memory joined. Whereas later expanders leaned CD4+, clones contracting day 15 to 85 showed a balanced CD4/CD8 makeup.

The rearrangement links TRBV5-1 to TRBJ2-3; 7 bases are a match to TRBD2. The origin of this receptor is an adult woman who had mild COVID-19 (a few samples of this study predate the infection). Cell type and time point are not known. The sample comprised PBMCs or a T cell subset sorted from them (not recorded which). The CDR3: CASSVERGGTDTQYF. For the CDR3, the DNA is TGCGCCAGCAGCGTCGAGCGGGGTGGCACAGATACGCAGTATTTT.